The source of this T cell receptor beta chain is a study of blood T cell repertoires in COVID-19. Looking at the study overall: Both acute and convalescent COVID-19 samples were obtained from the United States, Italy and Spain. Nucleic acid was either cDNA or gDNA, and it came from T cells, B-cell-depleted T cells, or PBMCs.

Here immunoSEQ multiplex PCR was the method, and the copy in TCRdb shows in-frame clones only, minus some. Here the sample spans about 240,000 clones, 83% being singletons. CDR1 is SEHNR and CDR2 is FQNEAQ in the germline V gene (reference sequence). This CDR3 has 15 residues. J was trimmed by 4 bases and V by 5 bases; bases with no gene match: 8. Participant age was roughly 18 to 95 years, and participants resided in approximately 24 US areas. Participants had their cohort set by participant-reported clinical history. The origin of this receptor is a woman in her forties who had been exposed to COVID-19. The chain employs TRBV7-9 and TRBJ2-3; 8 bases agree with TRBD2. The sequencing sample was made of PBMCs or T cells enriched from blood (not recorded which). CDR3 in DNA: TGTGCCAGCAGCCAAACCGGGGGGGGACCAGATACGCAGTATTTT. This translates into CASSQTGGGPDTQYF.